The rows below give T cell receptor beta chains drawn from one sample of a study of CD8 T cells in Susac syndrome. TCRdb itself ran the immunoSEQ multiplex PCR reads through MiXCR, one entry per CDR3 protein. The sample carries some 99,000 distinct CDR3 sequences, 96% recorded once. Sequenced material: CD4+ T cells from PBMCs. The source of these receptors is a human donor in good health. Both conserved end residues are part of each CDR3. Each record gives: CDR3 DNA, CDR3 protein, clone size, CDR3 length, J gene, D gene, V gene. The D gene is left open where the match is weak. Clone size is shown for a subset of rows, as once, few, many or a class of expanded clone.

CDR3nt: TGTGCCTGGAGCGACAGGGAAGGCTACACCTTC
CDR3aa: CAWSDREGYTF
abundance: -
len: 11
j_gene: TRBJ1-2
d_gene: TRBD1
v_gene: TRBV30

CDR3nt: TGCAGTGCCCCAAACAGGGCAGTGAACACTGAAGCTTTCTTT
CDR3aa: CSAPNRAVNTEAFF
abundance: -
len: 14
j_gene: TRBJ1-1
d_gene: -
v_gene: TRBV20-1

CDR3nt: TGTGCCAGCAGCTCAGTAGCGGGAGCACTGCAAAATGAGCAGTTCTTC
CDR3aa: CASSSVAGALQNEQFF
abundance: -
len: 16
j_gene: TRBJ2-1
d_gene: TRBD2
v_gene: TRBV7-3

CDR3nt: TGTGCCAGCAGCTCCCGGGACAGGGGAACCTACGAGCAGTACTTC
CDR3aa: CASSSRDRGTYEQYF
abundance: -
len: 15
j_gene: TRBJ2-7
d_gene: TRBD1
v_gene: TRBV3-1

CDR3nt: TGCAGCGCCGGGGACAGGGGGAACACTGAAGCTTTCTTT
CDR3aa: CSAGDRGNTEAFF
abundance: -
len: 13
j_gene: TRBJ1-1
d_gene: TRBD1
v_gene: TRBV29-1

CDR3nt: TGTGCCAGCAGCAGAGGTAGCGGGAGGATGATTGATGAGCAGTTCTTC
CDR3aa: CASSRGSGRMIDEQFF
abundance: -
len: 16
j_gene: TRBJ2-1
d_gene: TRBD2
v_gene: TRBV7-2

CDR3nt: TGTGCCAGCAGCGAACCGGGACAGGGGACTGAAGCTTTCTTT
CDR3aa: CASSEPGQGTEAFF
abundance: -
len: 14
j_gene: TRBJ1-1
d_gene: TRBD1
v_gene: TRBV6-6

CDR3nt: TGTGCCAGCAGTCCTCCCGGGACAGGCGTGAACACTGAAGCTTTCTTT
CDR3aa: CASSPPGTGVNTEAFF
abundance: -
len: 16
j_gene: TRBJ1-1
d_gene: TRBD1
v_gene: TRBV12-3/TRBV12-4

CDR3nt: TGCGCCAGCAGCTTGGGAGGCAGCCCGAGCACAGATACGCAGTATTTT
CDR3aa: CASSLGGSPSTDTQYF
abundance: -
len: 16
j_gene: TRBJ2-3
d_gene: -
v_gene: TRBV5-1

CDR3nt: TGTGCCAGCAGACAAACGGGACTAGCAACGACCCAGTACTTC
CDR3aa: CASRQTGLATTQYF
abundance: once
len: 14
j_gene: TRBJ2-5
d_gene: TRBD2
v_gene: TRBV5-6

CDR3nt: TGTGCCAGCAGTCAGACGGCGGGACTAGCGGCTTACGAGCAGTACTTC
CDR3aa: CASSQTAGLAAYEQYF
abundance: -
len: 16
j_gene: TRBJ2-7
d_gene: TRBD2
v_gene: TRBV28